This is a list of T cell receptor beta chains from one sample in a study of OX40 agonist ivuxolimab in advanced cancers. Assay used: immunoSEQ multiplex PCR; TCRdb lists only in-frame clones, some missing. The top ten clones hold around 25% of a sample with about 47,000 clones, 84% of them seen once. This specimen consisted of CD4+ or CD8+ T cells sorted from blood, obtained in a trial of the OX40 agonist ivuxolimab. The receptors were sampled from an adult with an advanced solid tumor such as melanoma, head and neck, liver or kidney cancer. CDR3s include the opening cysteine and the closing phenylalanine or tryptophan. The order of the fields is CDR3 protein, CDR3 DNA, J gene, V gene, clone size, D gene. A D gene is named only where the DNA matches it firmly. Clone size, where shown, is once, few, many, or a class for clones that have expanded.

CDR3: CASRNPGLATYEQYF; DNA: TGTGCCAGCAGAAATCCGGGACTAGCGACCTACGAGCAGTACTTC; J: TRBJ2-7; V: TRBV28; size: .; D: TRBD2
CDR3: CASSLSGEISYEQYF; DNA: TGTGCCAGCAGTTTATCTGGGGAGATCTCCTACGAGCAGTACTTC; J: TRBJ2-7; V: TRBV28; size: large; D: .
CDR3: CASSLSRTGPYEQYF; DNA: TGTGCCAGCAGTTTATCGAGGACGGGACCCTACGAGCAGTACTTC; J: TRBJ2-7; V: TRBV27; size: .; D: .
CDR3: CSVFIAGDSDTQYF; DNA: TGCAGCGTGTTCATAGCGGGGGATTCAGATACGCAGTATTTT; J: TRBJ2-3; V: TRBV29-1; size: .; D: TRBD2
CDR3: CASGGGRSTYEQYF; DNA: TGTGCCAGTGGGGGCGGGAGGTCCACCTACGAGCAGTACTTC; J: TRBJ2-7; V: TRBV25-1; size: .; D: TRBD2
CDR3: CSVEIGNTGELFF; DNA: TGCAGCGTTGAAATAGGGAACACCGGGGAGCTGTTTTTT; J: TRBJ2-2; V: TRBV29-1; size: .; D: .
CDR3: CASSFGNTEAFF; DNA: TGTGCCAGCAGCTTTGGGAACACTGAAGCTTTCTTT; J: TRBJ1-1; V: TRBV7-8; size: .; D: .
CDR3: CASSADSYGYTF; DNA: TGTGCCAGCAGTGCTGACAGCTATGGCTACACCTTC; J: TRBJ1-2; V: TRBV6-5; size: .; D: .
CDR3: CASSQDQASYEQYF; DNA: TGCGCCAGCAGCCAAGATCAAGCCTCCTACGAGCAGTACTTC; J: TRBJ2-7; V: TRBV4-1; size: .; D: .
CDR3: CASKTGTAHGWGANVLTF; DNA: TGTGCCAGCAAGACCGGGACGGCCCACGGTTGGGGGGCCAACGTCCTGACTTTC; J: TRBJ2-6; V: TRBV27; size: .; D: .
CDR3: CASGTGAPDTQYF; DNA: TGTGCCAGCGGTACAGGGGCCCCAGATACGCAGTATTTT; J: TRBJ2-3; V: TRBV27; size: .; D: TRBD1
CDR3: CASIGTTDNTQYF; DNA: TGTGCCAGCATTGGGACAACCGACAATACGCAGTATTTT; J: TRBJ2-3; V: TRBV6-5; size: .; D: .
CDR3: CASSLEGGGTWIDEQFF; DNA: TGTGCCAGCAGCTTAGAGGGGGGTGGGACATGGATTGATGAGCAGTTCTTC; J: TRBJ2-1; V: TRBV7-2; size: .; D: .
CDR3: CASSLGQNYEQYF; DNA: TGTGCCAGCAGCTTGGGACAGAATTACGAGCAGTACTTC; J: TRBJ2-7; V: TRBV5-6; size: .; D: .
CDR3: CASSLGGYSTNEKLFF; DNA: TGCGCCAGCAGCTTGGGGGGGTACTCAACTAATGAAAAACTGTTTTTT; J: TRBJ1-4; V: TRBV5-1; size: .; D: .
CDR3: CASKLGTSGIGNTQYF; DNA: TGTGCCAGCAAACTTGGGACTAGCGGGATTGGGAATACGCAGTATTTT; J: TRBJ2-3; V: TRBV6-6; size: .; D: TRBD2
CDR3: CASSSGQLGYTF; DNA: TGTGCCAGCAGCTCGGGACAGCTAGGCTACACCTTC; J: TRBJ1-2; V: TRBV5-4; size: few; D: TRBD1
CDR3: CSVEEGDGEETQYF; DNA: TGCAGCGTTGAAGAAGGGGACGGCGAAGAAACCCAGTACTTC; J: TRBJ2-5; V: TRBV29-1; size: .; D: .
CDR3: CASTSGRDLNEKLFF; DNA: TGTGCCAGCACCTCGGGCCGGGACCTCAATGAAAAACTGTTTTTT; J: TRBJ1-4; V: TRBV7-9; size: .; D: .
CDR3: CAWSPGPRYGYTF; DNA: TGTGCCTGGAGTCCCGGGCCGAGGTATGGCTACACCTTC; J: TRBJ1-2; V: TRBV30; size: .; D: .
CDR3: CASSPYRGGEKLFF; DNA: TGTGCCAGCAGTCCCTACCGGGGAGGTGAAAAACTGTTTTTT; J: TRBJ1-4; V: TRBV27; size: .; D: .
CDR3: CASTTTGGVPYEQYF; DNA: TGTGCCAGCACTACGACCGGCGGGGTCCCCTACGAGCAGTACTTC; J: TRBJ2-7; V: TRBV11-2; size: .; D: .
CDR3: CAGKTGDNEQFF; DNA: TGTGCCGGTAAGACAGGGGACAATGAGCAGTTCTTC; J: TRBJ2-1; V: TRBV11-2; size: .; D: TRBD1
CDR3: CASSLFEAANEQFF; DNA: TGTGCCAGCAGCCTGTTTGAAGCGGCCAATGAGCAGTTCTTC; J: TRBJ2-1; V: TRBV7-2; size: .; D: .
CDR3: CASSARQIPYEQYF; DNA: TGTGCCAGCAGCGCACGACAGATTCCCTACGAGCAGTACTTC; J: TRBJ2-7; V: TRBV7-8; size: .; D: .
CDR3: CASSLFGSGANVLTF; DNA: TGTGCCAGCAGTTTATTTGGGTCTGGGGCCAACGTCCTGACTTTC; J: TRBJ2-6; V: TRBV28; size: .; D: .
CDR3: CSVSRQGVTQYF; DNA: TGCAGCGTTTCTCGACAGGGAGTCACGCAGTATTTT; J: TRBJ2-3; V: TRBV29-1; size: .; D: TRBD1
CDR3: CATSRERTGNQPQHF; DNA: TGTGCCACCAGCAGAGAAAGGACGGGAAATCAGCCCCAGCATTTT; J: TRBJ1-5; V: TRBV15; size: .; D: .
CDR3: CASSERGGRPYEQYF; DNA: TGTGCCAGCAGCGAAAGGGGAGGCCGACCCTACGAGCAGTACTTC; J: TRBJ2-7; V: TRBV7-9; size: .; D: .
CDR3: CASSQGLAGDNEQFF; DNA: TGTGCCAGCAGCCAGGGACTAGCGGGAGACAATGAGCAGTTCTTC; J: TRBJ2-1; V: TRBV4-2; size: .; D: TRBD2
CDR3: CASSLAPGGEQYF; DNA: TGTGCCAGCAGCTTAGCTCCCGGGGGCGAGCAGTACTTC; J: TRBJ2-7; V: TRBV11-1; size: .; D: .
CDR3: CAISEIVETDTQYF; DNA: TGTGCCATCAGTGAGATAGTAGAGACAGATACGCAGTATTTT; J: TRBJ2-3; V: TRBV10-3; size: .; D: .
CDR3: CASSLGTSGRAATDTQYF; DNA: TGCGCCAGCAGCTTGGGGACTAGCGGGAGGGCGGCGACAGATACGCAGTATTTT; J: TRBJ2-3; V: TRBV5-1; size: .; D: TRBD2
CDR3: CATSRGRTGISYEQYF; DNA: TGTGCCACCAGCAGAGGCAGGACAGGGATTTCCTACGAGCAGTACTTC; J: TRBJ2-7; V: TRBV15; size: .; D: TRBD1
CDR3: CASSWTESTEAFF; DNA: TGTGCCAGCAGTTGGACCGAAAGTACTGAAGCTTTCTTT; J: TRBJ1-1; V: TRBV28; size: .; D: .
CDR3: CASSSPIAGDYEQYF; DNA: TGTGCCAGCAGTTCCCCGATAGCGGGAGACTACGAGCAGTACTTC; J: TRBJ2-7; V: TRBV27; size: .; D: TRBD2
CDR3: CASSLHEGWSSYNEQFF; DNA: TGTGCCAGCAGCTTGCACGAGGGATGGAGCTCCTACAATGAGCAGTTCTTC; J: TRBJ2-1; V: TRBV11-3; size: .; D: .
CDR3: CASSEGQGANEKLFF; DNA: TGTGCCAGCAGTGAAGGGCAGGGGGCAAATGAAAAACTGTTTTTT; J: TRBJ1-4; V: TRBV2; size: .; D: TRBD1
CDR3: CASSGLQGTYNEQFF; DNA: TGTGCCAGCAGTGGGCTACAGGGTACCTACAATGAGCAGTTCTTC; J: TRBJ2-1; V: TRBV2; size: once; D: .
CDR3: CASSLGSNEKLFF; DNA: TGTGCCAGCAGCTTGGGTTCTAATGAAAAACTGTTTTTT; J: TRBJ1-4; V: TRBV13; size: .; D: .
CDR3: CASSYQKWTKSYEQYF; DNA: TGTGCCAGCAGTTACCAAAAATGGACCAAGTCCTACGAGCAGTACTTC; J: TRBJ2-7; V: TRBV6-5; size: .; D: .
CDR3: CASSDGGGYTF; DNA: TGTGCCAGCAGCGACGGCGGTGGCTACACCTTC; J: TRBJ1-2; V: TRBV7-9; size: once; D: .
CDR3: CASSFITQETQYF; DNA: TGTGCCAGCAGCTTTATAACCCAAGAGACCCAGTACTTC; J: TRBJ2-5; V: TRBV7-9; size: .; D: .
CDR3: CASSLEAGGDYEQYF; DNA: TGTGCCAGCAGCTTAGAGGCAGGGGGTGATTACGAGCAGTACTTC; J: TRBJ2-7; V: TRBV7-8; size: .; D: TRBD1
CDR3: CASSPYGGGNTEAFF; DNA: TGTGCCAGCAGCCCCTATGGGGGCGGGAACACTGAAGCTTTCTTT; J: TRBJ1-1; V: TRBV7-3; size: .; D: .
CDR3: CASRQGSEAFF; DNA: TGTGCCAGCAGGCAGGGGAGTGAAGCTTTCTTT; J: TRBJ1-1; V: TRBV2; size: .; D: .
CDR3: CASSMGTGGAYGNTIYF; DNA: TGTGCCAGTAGTATGGGTACAGGGGGCGCCTATGGAAACACCATATATTTT; J: TRBJ1-3; V: TRBV19; size: .; D: TRBD1
CDR3: CASSSNTGALAYEQYF; DNA: TGTGCCAGCAGCTCAAATACAGGGGCCTTGGCCTACGAGCAGTACTTC; J: TRBJ2-7; V: TRBV14; size: .; D: TRBD1
CDR3: CASSLIRGPNYGYTF; DNA: TGTGCCAGCAGCTTAATAAGGGGGCCAAACTATGGCTACACCTTC; J: TRBJ1-2; V: TRBV5-4; size: .; D: TRBD1
CDR3: CASSQETSGTGNEKLFF; DNA: TGTGCCAGCAGCCAAGAAACGTCCGGGACAGGGAACGAAAAACTGTTTTTT; J: TRBJ1-4; V: TRBV4-2; size: few; D: TRBD1
CDR3: CASSFQKYNEQFF; DNA: TGTGCCAGCAGCTTTCAGAAGTACAATGAGCAGTTCTTC; J: TRBJ2-1; V: TRBV7-3; size: .; D: .
CDR3: CASSLGQPEAFF; DNA: TGTGCCAGCAGCCTTGGACAGCCTGAAGCTTTCTTT; J: TRBJ1-1; V: TRBV28; size: .; D: .
CDR3: CASSQDLLGGKNIQYF; DNA: TGTGCCAGCAGCCAAGATTTGCTAGGGGGCAAAAACATTCAGTACTTC; J: TRBJ2-4; V: TRBV14; size: .; D: .
CDR3: CASTLTGASLHEQYF; DNA: TGTGCCAGTACTCTCACGGGTGCCTCCCTCCACGAGCAGTACTTC; J: TRBJ2-7; V: TRBV19; size: .; D: .
CDR3: CASSIGPGGANEQFF; DNA: TGTGCCAGTAGTATAGGTCCGGGAGGGGCGAATGAGCAGTTCTTC; J: TRBJ2-1; V: TRBV19; size: .; D: TRBD2